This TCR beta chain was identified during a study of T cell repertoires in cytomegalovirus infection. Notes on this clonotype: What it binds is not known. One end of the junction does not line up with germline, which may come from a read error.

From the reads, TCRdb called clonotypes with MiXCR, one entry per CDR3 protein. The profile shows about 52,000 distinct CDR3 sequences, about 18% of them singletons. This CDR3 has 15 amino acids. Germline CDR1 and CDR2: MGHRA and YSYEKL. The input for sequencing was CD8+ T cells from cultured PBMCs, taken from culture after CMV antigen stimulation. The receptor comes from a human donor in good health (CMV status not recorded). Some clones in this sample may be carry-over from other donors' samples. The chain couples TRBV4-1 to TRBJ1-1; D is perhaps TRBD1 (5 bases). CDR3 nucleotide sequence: TGCGCCACCAGCCTTGGGGGGGGGTTGAACACTGAAGCTTTCTTT. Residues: CATSLGGGLNTEAFF.